The 5 T cell receptor beta chains presented below share a single source sample, sequenced in a study of cytotoxic CD8 clonotypes in ibrutinib-treated CLL. Assay: immunoSEQ multiplex PCR; the TCRdb copy retains only in-frame clones and omits some. The table shows about 150,000 clones, with roughly three quarters occurring only once. This sample comprised PBMCs, obtained after 24 months of ibrutinib treatment. Receptor source: a human donor with chronic lymphocytic leukemia.

This chain connects TRBV6-5 to TRBJ1-2, with D possibly matching TRBD1 (5 bases). V shed 4 bases and J shed 0 bases, with 6 bases lying between them. This CDR3 spans 13 amino acids. The germline V gene has CDR1 MNHEY and CDR2 SVGAGI. The CDR3 reads CASSSTANYGYTF. DNA for the CDR3: TGTGCCAGCAGTTCGACAGCTAACTATGGCTACACCTTC.

This clone has only a few counts. The CDR3 region is CSARIQETQYF. The CDR3 DNA sequence: TGCAGTGCCAGGATACAAGAGACCCAGTACTTC. The chain couples TRBV20-1 to TRBJ2-5; D is unclear. This CDR3 is 11 amino acids long. V was cut by 6 bases and J by 2 bases, with 7 bases left in between. Germline values: CDR1 DFQATT, CDR2 SNEGSKA (reference sequence).

V and J are TRBV11-3 and TRBJ2-1; TRBD2 might be the D (6 bases). Trimming took 0 bases from V and 9 from J, leaving 12 bases between them. This CDR3 has 14 amino acids. Per the germline V gene, CDR1 is SGHNT and CDR2 is YENEEA. CDR3 DNA: TGTGCCAGCAGCTTAGACCCGGGGGTGGGTGAGCAGTTCTTC. Encoded protein: CASSLDPGVGEQFF.

V and J are TRBV7-8 and TRBJ2-5, with D tentatively TRBD2 (5 bases). V was cut by 5 bases and J by 2 bases, with 9 bases left in between. This CDR3 contains 13 residues. Germline loops: CDR1 SGHVS, CDR2 FQNEAQ. The CDR3 is CASSRGQQETQYF. The CDR3 nucleotides are TGTGCCAGCAGCCGGGGTCAACAAGAGACCCAGTACTTC.

The chain uses TRBV9 and TRBJ2-5, with a possible D match to TRBD2 (6 bases). The CDR3 is 14 residues long. The V gene's germline CDR1 is SGDLS and CDR2 YYNGEE. Between the trimmed V and J ends, which lost 4 bases and 1 base, there was a span of 11 bases. As DNA, the CDR3 is TGTGCCAGCAGCCCCCCGACTAGCCAAGAGACCCAGTACTTC. This sequence encodes CASSPPTSQETQYF.